This TCR beta chain was sequenced during a study of T cell repertoires in ileal Crohn's disease. Study information: About half received postoperative treatment, around twelve with thiopurines and some 19 anti-TNF. Biopsies of the neoterminal ileum at postoperative colonoscopy form M6 samples.

Time point in this sample: neoterminal ileum biopsy at postoperative endoscopy, about 6 months after surgery. In germline, CDR1 is KGHSH, CDR2 LQKENI. V was trimmed by 3 bases and J by 11 bases, leaving 22 bases between them. CDR3 length: 15 residues. Findings of the study overall: Compared with non-smokers, active smokers at surgery showed more clonal expansions.

As to this clone: Antigen specificity is unknown.

The protocol was immunoSEQ multiplex PCR, while the TCRdb copy is restricted to in-frame clones and leaves out a portion. Of some 5,400 clones in the sample, around 69% were seen once. The sample taken for sequencing was ileal tissue. The chain couples TRBV18 to TRBJ2-5; D is possibly TRBD2 (7 bases). This sequence was found in an adult with Crohn's disease. The DNA for the CDR3 is TGTGCCAGCTCACCGGGGACGGCGGGGGCTCTGGAGCAGTACTTC. It codes for CASSPGTAGALEQYF.